This T cell receptor (beta chain) was observed in a study of CD8+CD57+ T cells in acquired aplastic anemia. Overall study context: Healthy donors gave about 10.8 million reads on average for CD4+ cells.

CDR3 and TCR beta VDJ profiling relied on genomic DNA as the template. TCRdb passed the reads through MiXCR, listing each CDR3 protein once. The sample lists some 150,000 distinct CDR3 sequences; 35% to 50% were seen once. The germline V and J ends were trimmed by 2 bases and 3 bases, with 7 bases remaining between them. The CDR3 consists of 13 residues. Germline V gene sequence: CDR1 SGHTA, CDR2 FQGNSA. The chain uses TRBV7-2 and TRBJ1-1; D uncertain. The source material was sorted CD4+, CD8+, or CD8+CD57+ T cells (not recorded which) from PBMCs. This clonotype was sampled from a human donor in good health, serving as a control. The CDR3 loop is CASSLPWDTEAFF. For the CDR3, the DNA is TGTGCCAGCAGCTTACCGTGGGACACTGAAGCTTTCTTT.